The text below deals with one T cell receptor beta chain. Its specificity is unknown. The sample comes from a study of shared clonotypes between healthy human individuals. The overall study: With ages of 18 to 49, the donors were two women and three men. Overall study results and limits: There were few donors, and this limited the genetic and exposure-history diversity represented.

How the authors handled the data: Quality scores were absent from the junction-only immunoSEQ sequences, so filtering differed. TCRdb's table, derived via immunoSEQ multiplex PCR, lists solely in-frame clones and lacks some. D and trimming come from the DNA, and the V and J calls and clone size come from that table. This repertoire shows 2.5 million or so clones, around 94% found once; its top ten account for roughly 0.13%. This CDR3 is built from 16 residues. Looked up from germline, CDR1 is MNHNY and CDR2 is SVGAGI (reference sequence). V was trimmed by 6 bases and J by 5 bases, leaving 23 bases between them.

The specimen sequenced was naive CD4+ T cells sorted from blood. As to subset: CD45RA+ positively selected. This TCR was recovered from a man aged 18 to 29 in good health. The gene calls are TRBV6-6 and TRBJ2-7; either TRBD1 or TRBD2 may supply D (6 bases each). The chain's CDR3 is CASSFDYLTRGDEQYF. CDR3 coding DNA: TGTGCCAGCAGCTTCGACTACCTCACTAGGGGGGACGAGCAGTACTTC.